This is a list of T cell receptor beta chains from one sample in a study of beta chain features in type 1 diabetes. The data were produced by immunoSEQ multiplex PCR, yet TCRdb's version contains in-frame clones alone and is incomplete. The sample records approximately 250,000 clones, 9.6% being singletons. Material: naive CD4+ T cells from blood. The origin of the receptors is a woman aged 18-29 years in good health. The CDR3 runs from the conserved cysteine through the conserved F or W. The order of the fields is D gene, V gene, J gene, clone size, CDR3 DNA, CDR3 protein. D genes are given only for firm matches. Not every row has a clone size; where given, it reads once, few, many or a size class.

>TRBD2|TRBV7-2|TRBJ2-2|few
TGTGCCAGCAGCCCTAGCGGGTTGGCCGGGGAGCTGTTTTTT
CASSPSGLAGELFF
>TRBD2|TRBV9|TRBJ2-3|few
TGTGCCAGCAGCCGTAGCGGGGCGGGGACAGATACGCAGTATTTT
CASSRSGAGTDTQYF
>-|TRBV4-1|TRBJ2-7|few
TGCGCCAGCAGCCAAGGGGCCAGATCTTACGAGCAGTACTTC
CASSQGARSYEQYF
>TRBD2|TRBV6-1|TRBJ2-1|few
TGTGCCAGCAGTGTTCTGGCGGGAGTCGGCAATGAGCAGTTCTTC
CASSVLAGVGNEQFF
>-|TRBV30|TRBJ1-1|once
TGTGCCTGGAGCGGCGGGGAGTGGACTGAAGCTTTCTTT
CAWSGGEWTEAFF
>-|TRBV5-4|TRBJ1-1|few
TGTGCCAGCAGCCGGGGTCCGAACACTGAAGCTTTCTTT
CASSRGPNTEAFF
>TRBD2|TRBV12-5|TRBJ2-1|-
TGTGCTAGTGGTTTGGTAATTAGCGGGAAGTCAGATGAGCAGTTCTTC
CASGLVISGKSDEQFF
>-|TRBV10-3|TRBJ1-1|-
TGTGCCATCAGTGATTTGGTGGCAGGGAAGACTGAAGCTTTCTTT
CAISDLVAGKTEAFF
>TRBD1|TRBV27|TRBJ1-2|-
TGTGCCAGCAGTTATCAGGGGGCCAACTATGGCTACACCTTC
CASSYQGANYGYTF
>TRBD2|TRBV5-1|TRBJ2-1|-
TGCGCCAGCAGCTTGGAGGCTAGCGGGCTCTACAATGAGCAGTTCTTC
CASSLEASGLYNEQFF
>-|TRBV2|TRBJ2-2|-
TGTGCCAGCAGTGCTCTACGCACGAACACCGGGGAGCTGTTTTTT
CASSALRTNTGELFF
>-|TRBV5-1|TRBJ2-3|-
TGCGCCAGCAGCTTGGCCTCAGGTAGAGATACGCAGTATTTT
CASSLASGRDTQYF
>TRBD1|TRBV9|TRBJ1-1|few
TGTGCCAGCAGCGTAGCTCGACAGGGGATGAACACTGAAGCTTTCTTT
CASSVARQGMNTEAFF
>TRBD2|TRBV7-9|TRBJ2-1|many
TGTGCCAGCAGCTCCATAGCGGGGGGCCACAATGAGCAGTTCTTC
CASSSIAGGHNEQFF
>TRBD2|TRBV2|TRBJ2-7|-
TGTGCCAGCAGTGAGGAGCGGGACTACGAGCAGTACTTC
CASSEERDYEQYF
>TRBD1|TRBV5-1|TRBJ1-5|few
TGCGCCAGCAGCAAGGACAGGGGCGACGGTCAGCCCCAGCATTTT
CASSKDRGDGQPQHF
>TRBD1|TRBV9|TRBJ1-2|few
TGTGCCAGCAGCGTAGGGGGACAGGGTCTAACCGGCTACACCTTC
CASSVGGQGLTGYTF
>TRBD1|TRBV30|TRBJ1-1|-
TGTGCCTGGAGTAGGGACAGGGGAAACACTGAAGCTTTCTTT
CAWSRDRGNTEAFF
>TRBD1|TRBV5-1|TRBJ1-1|-
TGCGCCAGCAGCTGGGGGGACAGATACCTGAACACTGAAGCTTTCTTT
CASSWGDRYLNTEAFF
>-|TRBV5-6|TRBJ1-1|-
TGTGCCAGCAGCACCCGGCGGCCTTTGAACACTGAAGCTTTCTTT
CASSTRRPLNTEAFF
>-|TRBV19|TRBJ1-5|few
TGTGCCAGTCGTCGAGGGGGGGCTACGAATCAGCCCCAGCATTTT
CASRRGGATNQPQHF
>TRBD2|TRBV27|TRBJ2-3|-
TGTGCCAGCAGGAGGGAGGGCCGGACAGATACGCAGTATTTT
CASRREGRTDTQYF
>-|TRBV27|TRBJ2-7|few
TGTGCCAGCAGTTTAGGCCTCGCGGAGGCTTCCTACGAGCAGTACTTC
CASSLGLAEASYEQYF
>TRBD1|TRBV2|TRBJ2-3|few
TGTGCCAGCGGTCGGGACAGGGACACAGATACGCAGTATTTT
CASGRDRDTDTQYF
>-|TRBV6-1|TRBJ1-5|few
TGTGCCAGCAGTGAAATACTTGCACAGTTCGGTCAGCCCCAGCATTTT
CASSEILAQFGQPQHF
>TRBD1|TRBV9|TRBJ2-3|-
TGTGCCAGCAGCTCGCGGCCGGGACAGAGCACAGATACGCAGTATTTT
CASSSRPGQSTDTQYF
>TRBD2|TRBV30|TRBJ2-7|-
TGTGCCTGGAGTGTACTAGCGGGAGCGGGCGAGCAGTACTTC
CAWSVLAGAGEQYF
>-|TRBV7-6|TRBJ1-1|-
TGTGCCAGCAGCTTACTTGACTCGGTAACTGAAGCTTTCTTT
CASSLLDSVTEAFF
>-|TRBV12-5|TRBJ1-5|-
TGTGCTAGTGGTTTGAGCGGTCAGCCCCAGCATTTT
CASGLSGQPQHF
>TRBD2|TRBV11-2|TRBJ2-4|few
TGTGCCAGCAGAACTAGCGGGGGGACCAAAAACATTCAGTACTTC
CASRTSGGTKNIQYF
>-|TRBV30|TRBJ1-5|-
TGTGCCTGGGGCTTAGGGAGGAGTCAGCCCCAGCATTTT
CAWGLGRSQPQHF
>-|TRBV6-1|TRBJ1-2|few
TGTGCCAGCAGACCCGACGGGAAGGATGGCTACACCTTC
CASRPDGKDGYTF
>TRBD1|TRBV5-1|TRBJ1-4|-
TGCGCCAGCAGCCCCGGGGACAGGGCGGAGGAAAAACTGTTTTTT
CASSPGDRAEEKLFF
>-|TRBV7-2|TRBJ1-6|few
TGTGCCAGCAGCTTAGGAGGGGGAATGGCCTCCTATAATTCACCCCTCCACTTT
CASSLGGGMASYNSPLHF
>TRBD1|TRBV19|TRBJ2-7|-
TGTGCCAGTAGCGGGACAGGGGTGAGCGAGCAGTACTTC
CASSGTGVSEQYF
>-|TRBV19|TRBJ1-1|-
TGTGCCAGTAGTATCGGGAGAGGCAGGGCGAACACTGAAGCTTTCTTT
CASSIGRGRANTEAFF
>-|TRBV21-1|TRBJ1-1|few
TGTGCCAGCAGCAAAGCCAAGGGGACAAACACTGAAGCTTTCTTT
CASSKAKGTNTEAFF
>TRBD2|TRBV6-1|TRBJ2-3|-
TGTGCCAGCAGTGGACTAGCGGGAGGAAGCACAGATACGCAGTATTTT
CASSGLAGGSTDTQYF
>TRBD1|TRBV10-3|TRBJ1-1|few
TGTGCCATCAGTCCAGGGGGTACTTTGAACACTGAAGCTTTCTTT
CAISPGGTLNTEAFF
>TRBD2|TRBV7-2|TRBJ2-1|-
TGTGCCAGCAGCCGAACGGGACAGCAGACTAGCGGGAACGGGAATGAGCAGTTCTTC
CASSRTGQQTSGNGNEQFF
>TRBD1|TRBV15|TRBJ1-6|many
TGTGCCACCAGCAGACAGGGGGGAGCAATCGACGGATTT
CATSRQGGAIDGF
>TRBD1|TRBV18|TRBJ1-6|few
TGTGCCAGCTCATCGACAGGGTTCGATTCACCCCTCCACTTT
CASSSTGFDSPLHF
>TRBD1|TRBV5-1|TRBJ1-1|few
TGCGCCAGCAGCGGAGGCGGACAGGAGAACACTGAAGCTTTCTTT
CASSGGGQENTEAFF